Listed below are T cell receptor beta chains from one sample, sequenced in a study of glioma-infiltrating T cells. MiXCR was run by TCRdb on the multiplex PCR reads, yielding one entry per CDR3 protein. The table lists 100,000 to 150,000 distinct CDR3 sequences, 20% to 25% of them singletons. The sequencing input was glioma tissue, nonneoplastic brain tissue, or PBMCs (not recorded which). These receptors were collected from a human donor with low-grade glioma or glioblastoma, undergoing nonglioma brain surgery, or in good health (not recorded which). The CDR3 runs from the conserved cysteine through the conserved F or W. The D gene is left open where the match is weak. Only part of the rows carry a size: once, few, many, or a class if the clone is expanded.

clone_size	j_call	d_call	v_call	cdr3_length	cdr3_nt	cdr3_aa
many	TRBJ2-1	.	TRBV20-1	13	TGCAGTGCTAGGACAGGACTATCGCCGGGGCAGTTCTTC	CSARTGLSPGQFF
.	TRBJ2-7	TRBD2	TRBV5-6	15	TGTGCCAGCATCGATCGGACTAGCGGGAGGTACGAGCAGTACTTC	CASIDRTSGRYEQYF
.	TRBJ2-5	.	TRBV4-3	12	TGCGCCAGCCAAGGGCTTGTCGAGACCCAGTACTTC	CASQGLVETQYF
few	TRBJ2-7	TRBD2	TRBV29-1	15	TGCAGCGTAACCCCCCGGGGGGGGAACCTCTACGAGCAGTACTTC	CSVTPRGGNLYEQYF
few	TRBJ2-7	TRBD1	TRBV29-1	12	TGCAGCGTTGTGGGACAGGGGCACGAGCAGTACTTC	CSVVGQGHEQYF
few	TRBJ2-5	.	TRBV2	12	TGTGCCAGCAGTGAACCCCAAGAGACCCAGTACTTC	CASSEPQETQYF
few	TRBJ2-3	.	TRBV10-3	15	TGTGCCATCAGTGAAAGGGGGATTGGCACAGATACGCAGTATTTT	CAISERGIGTDTQYF
.	TRBJ2-3	TRBD2	TRBV29-1	12	TGCAGCGGGACTAGCGGGACAGATACGCAGTATTTT	CSGTSGTDTQYF
many	TRBJ1-1	.	TRBV3-1	12	TGTGCCAGCAGCCTCGAGGGAATTGGGGCTTTCTTT	CASSLEGIGAFF
.	TRBJ2-1	TRBD2	TRBV7-2	14	TGTGCCAGCAGCTTGCCTAGCGGTCCTAATGAGCAGCTCTTC	CASSLPSGPNEQLF
.	TRBJ2-5	.	TRBV30	13	TGTGCCTGGAGTACGGGACGGTTCTCGACCCAGTACTTC	CAWSTGRFSTQYF
.	TRBJ2-7	.	TRBV5-1	14	TGCGCCAGCAGCTTGGGACCGGGGGAGTTCGAGCAGTACTTC	CASSLGPGEFEQYF
many	TRBJ1-2	.	TRBV7-2	15	TGTGCCAGCAGCTTAGGGGCCGGGACTAACTATGGCTACACCTTC	CASSLGAGTNYGYTF
many	TRBJ2-3	TRBD1	TRBV12-3/TRBV12-4	12	TGTGCCAGCACTATGGGACAGGGTACGCAGTATTTT	CASTMGQGTQYF
many	TRBJ2-5	TRBD2	TRBV4-3	15	TGCGCCAGCAGCCAGTGGACTAGCGCCCAAGAGACCCAGTACTTC	CASSQWTSAQETQYF
.	TRBJ2-3	TRBD1	TRBV6-2/TRBV6-3	16	TGTGACAGCAGTCAATTACGGGACAGTCGCACAGATAGGCAGTATTTT	CDSSQLRDSRTDRQYF
many	TRBJ2-3	.	TRBV29-1	13	TGCAGCGTTGAAGGGACACAACTAGACGCGCAGTATTTT	CSVEGTQLDAQYF
many	TRBJ2-1	.	TRBV24-1	15	TGTGCCACCAGTGACCCGACTACGCCTAGAAATGAGCAGTTCTTC	CATSDPTTPRNEQFF
.	TRBJ1-1	.	TRBV29-1	13	TGCAGCGTTGAGGATTATTTGGTCACTGAAGCTTTCTTT	CSVEDYLVTEAFF
many	TRBJ2-1	.	TRBV20-1	14	TGCAGTGCTCGCCCTGTAGGCTCCTACAATGAGCAGTTCTTC	CSARPVGSYNEQFF
many	TRBJ1-3	.	TRBV6-6	15	TGTGCCAGCAGTTACTCGCCGGATGCTGGAAACACCATATATTTT	CASSYSPDAGNTIYF
many	TRBJ2-3	.	TRBV20-1	10	TGCAGTGCTAGAGCCCCTACGCAGTATTTT	CSARAPTQYF
many	TRBJ1-5	TRBD1	TRBV12-3/TRBV12-4	15	TGTGCCAGCAGCATCCGGGACAGCCCCAATCAGCCCCAGCATTTT	CASSIRDSPNQPQHF
.	TRBJ1-6	TRBD1	TRBV30	14	TGTGCCTGGGGGATGGGACAGTCGGTTTCACCCCTCCACTTT	CAWGMGQSVSPLHF
many	TRBJ1-1	.	TRBV14	14	TGTGCCAGCAGCCAAGATTTGGGGATTGCTGAAGCTTTCTTT	CASSQDLGIAEAFF
.	TRBJ2-7	TRBD1	TRBV5-1	15	TGCGCCAGCAGCTCCCCCGGGACAGGTGCCTACGAGCAGTACTTC	CASSSPGTGAYEQYF
many	TRBJ2-5	TRBD2	TRBV3-1	14	TGTGCCAGCAGCTTGCGCGGGAGGATGGAGACCCAGTACTTC	CASSLRGRMETQYF
many	TRBJ2-1	.	TRBV6-1	16	TGTGCCAGCAGTGCAACCAGGGTATCTTCCTACAATGAGCAGTTCTTC	CASSATRVSSYNEQFF
many	TRBJ1-5	TRBD1	TRBV2	14	TGTGCCAGCAGCAGACAGGGGGGCAATCAGCCCCAGCATTTT	CASSRQGGNQPQHF
.	TRBJ2-5	.	TRBV4-3	17	TGCGCCAGCAGCCAAGCCAGTCCAGTCGCAGTAAAAGAGGCCCAGTACTTC	CASSQASPVAVKEAQYF
.	TRBJ2-3	.	TRBV29-1	12	TGCAGCGGTGGGCGGTCCACAGATACGCAGTATTTT	CSGGRSTDTQYF
many	TRBJ1-2	.	TRBV28	12	TGTGCCAGCAGTTTATGGGGGGAAGGCTACACCTTC	CASSLWGEGYTF
many	TRBJ2-2	TRBD1	TRBV6-6	16	TGTGCCAGCAGTTACTCGGGGACAGGGGAGACCGGGGAGCTGTTTTTT	CASSYSGTGETGELFF
few	TRBJ2-3	.	TRBV5-4	15	TGTGCCAGCAGCCCCCCTGGCGCTGGCACAGATACGCAGTATTTT	CASSPPGAGTDTQYF
many	TRBJ2-7	TRBD2	TRBV20-1	15	TGCAGTGCTAGAGTCTCCGGGACTAGCGTTAGAGAGCAGTACTTC	CSARVSGTSVREQYF
many	TRBJ2-7	.	TRBV6-1	14	TGTGCCAGCATCCCCGGCAGTCCTTCCTACGAGCAGTACTTC	CASIPGSPSYEQYF
many	TRBJ2-3	TRBD2	TRBV24-1	18	TGTGCCACCAGTGATTGGTCCGGGACTAGCGGTAACACAGATACGCAGTATTTT	CATSDWSGTSGNTDTQYF
.	TRBJ1-1	.	TRBV20-1	14	TGCAGTGCTCCGCCCTACGCAGTGAAGACCGAAGCTTTCTTT	CSAPPYAVKTEAFF
many	TRBJ2-2	.	TRBV6-1	12	TGTGCCAGCAGAACGAACACCGGGGAGCTGTTTTTT	CASRTNTGELFF
.	TRBJ1-2	.	TRBV12-3/TRBV12-4	15	TGTGCCAGCAGTTTAGCGTCGGGGGGAGTGGGTGGCTACACCTTC	CASSLASGGVGGYTF
.	TRBJ2-3	TRBD2	TRBV30	14	TGTGCCTGGAGGACGGGACTAGCGGGAGATACGCAGTATTTT	CAWRTGLAGDTQYF
many	TRBJ1-3	.	TRBV4-1	13	TGCGCCAGCAGCCAATGGCAGGGTAGGACCATATATTTT	CASSQWQGRTIYF
many	TRBJ2-1	TRBD2	TRBV19	20	TGTGCCAGTAGTATAATCCCGGGGGGAGAGTCGGGAATTAGCCGCAATGAGCAGTTCTTC	CASSIIPGGESGISRNEQFF
once	TRBJ2-6	.	TRBV18	14	TGTGCCCGCTCCCCCCTCGCCGGGGCCCCCGTCCTGCCTTTC	CARSPLAGAPVLPF
many	TRBJ2-3	.	TRBV6-1	12	TGTGCCAGCAGGCCTTATGCAGATACGCAGTATTTT	CASRPYADTQYF
many	TRBJ2-1	TRBD2	TRBV4-1	15	TGCGCCAGCACCAACAAGGTAACCGGGGGGAGTGAGCAGTTCTTC	CASTNKVTGGSEQFF
many	TRBJ1-1	.	TRBV6-1	16	TGTGCCAGCAGTCCCCCGGAGGGCAGGAGAGCCACTGAAGCTTTCTTT	CASSPPEGRRATEAFF